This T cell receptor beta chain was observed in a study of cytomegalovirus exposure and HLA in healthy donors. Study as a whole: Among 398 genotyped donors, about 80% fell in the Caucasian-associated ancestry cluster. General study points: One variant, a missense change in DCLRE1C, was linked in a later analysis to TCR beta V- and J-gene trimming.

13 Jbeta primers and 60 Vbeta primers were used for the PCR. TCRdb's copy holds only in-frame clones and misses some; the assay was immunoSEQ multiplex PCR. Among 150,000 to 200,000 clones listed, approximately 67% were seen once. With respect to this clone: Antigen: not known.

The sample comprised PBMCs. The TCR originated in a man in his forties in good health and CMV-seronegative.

The CDR3 DNA reads as TGTGCCAGCAGTTACAACAGGGGAGGTGACACTGAAGCTTTCTTT. Its protein is CASSYNRGGDTEAFF. The chain combines TRBV6-5 with TRBJ1-1, with 7 bases identical to TRBD1. Per the germline V gene, CDR1 is MNHEY and CDR2 is SVGAGI. This CDR3 region has 15 residues. Trimming removed 2 bases from V and 3 bases from J; junction bases left unmatched: 6.